This is a list of T cell receptor beta chains from one sample in a study of blood T cell repertoires in COVID-19. Produced via immunoSEQ multiplex PCR; TCRdb's table is partial and in-frame only. The data show over 250,000 clones, approximately 91% seen once. Material for sequencing was peripheral blood. These TCRs come from a woman under 40 with acute or convalescent COVID-19. Both conserved end residues are part of each CDR3.

J gene: TRBJ2-4; V gene: TRBV5-4; CDR3 protein: CASSPGTSGGLAKNIQYF
J gene: TRBJ2-1; V gene: TRBV9; CDR3 protein: CASSYGNGQFF
J gene: TRBJ2-2; V gene: TRBV19; CDR3 protein: CASYQQNTGELFF
J gene: TRBJ2-7; V gene: TRBV14; CDR3 protein: CASSAYVEQYF
J gene: TRBJ1-6; V gene: TRBV9; CDR3 protein: CASSRTDLNSPLHF
J gene: TRBJ2-7; V gene: TRBV6-6; CDR3 protein: CASRRYLGQVALHEQYF
J gene: TRBJ2-1; V gene: TRBV19; CDR3 protein: CASSSVLTSGVSSYNEQFF
J gene: TRBJ2-3; V gene: TRBV30; CDR3 protein: CAWRGDRVSPPQYF
J gene: TRBJ2-1; V gene: TRBV24-1; CDR3 protein: CATSTQRAGNEQFF
J gene: TRBJ2-7; V gene: TRBV3-1/TRBV3-2; CDR3 protein: CASSQGTGYEQYF
J gene: TRBJ2-7; V gene: TRBV6-5; CDR3 protein: CASSYRRDRTYEQYF
J gene: TRBJ1-2; V gene: TRBV29-1; CDR3 protein: CSVDVRGYGYTF
J gene: TRBJ2-7; V gene: TRBV19; CDR3 protein: CASSTSDSRYSYEQYF
J gene: TRBJ2-7; V gene: TRBV7-8; CDR3 protein: CASSWREQSYEQYF
J gene: TRBJ2-5; V gene: TRBV23-1; CDR3 protein: CASLPPWREETQYF
J gene: TRBJ1-3; V gene: TRBV11-3; CDR3 protein: CASSSRGNTIYF
J gene: TRBJ1-3; V gene: TRBV6-5; CDR3 protein: CASSQVGRGNTIYF
J gene: TRBJ1-1; V gene: TRBV18; CDR3 protein: CASSPLTGGTEAFF
J gene: TRBJ2-3; V gene: TRBV4-3; CDR3 protein: CASSQEGQISTDTQYF
J gene: TRBJ1-5; V gene: TRBV7-2; CDR3 protein: CASSTGQGYDQPQHF
J gene: TRBJ2-2; V gene: TRBV9; CDR3 protein: CASSGGLASTGELFF
J gene: TRBJ1-2; V gene: TRBV4-1; CDR3 protein: CASSQAGNYGYTF